Listed below are T cell receptor beta chains from one sample, sequenced in a study of CD8 T cells in Susac syndrome. In TCRdb, the immunoSEQ multiplex PCR reads were re-called with MiXCR into one record per CDR3 protein. The sample has roughly 150,000 distinct CDR3 sequences; about 95% are singletons. What was sequenced was CD8+ T cells from PBMCs. These receptor sequences come from a human donor with multiple sclerosis. The CDR3 runs from the conserved cysteine through the conserved F or W. The order of the fields is J gene, CDR3 length, D gene, clone size, V gene, CDR3 DNA, CDR3 protein. The D gene is left open where the match is weak. Some rows mark clone size as missing; the rest say once, few, many or name a class of expanded clone.

j_gene: TRBJ2-1
len: 13
d_gene: -
abundance: once
v_gene: TRBV15
CDR3nt: TGTGCCACCAGCAGAGAGGACTACAATGAGCAGTTCTTC
CDR3aa: CATSREDYNEQFF

j_gene: TRBJ1-5
len: 15
d_gene: -
abundance: -
v_gene: TRBV4-2
CDR3nt: TGTGCCAGCAGCCAGCTGGGGGAGGGGATGGAACCCCAGCATTTT
CDR3aa: CASSQLGEGMEPQHF

j_gene: TRBJ1-1
len: 16
d_gene: -
abundance: -
v_gene: TRBV27
CDR3nt: TGTGCCAGCAGTCCACAATCCGGGACGCGGGGTACTGAAGCTTTCTTT
CDR3aa: CASSPQSGTRGTEAFF

j_gene: TRBJ1-1
len: 15
d_gene: -
abundance: -
v_gene: TRBV29-1
CDR3nt: TGCAGCGTGGTTGGGGCAGGGAATAAGGACACTGAAGCTTTCTTT
CDR3aa: CSVVGAGNKDTEAFF

j_gene: TRBJ2-3
len: 12
d_gene: -
abundance: -
v_gene: TRBV6-6
CDR3nt: TGTGCCAGCAGTTCGGAGGGGGATACGCAGTATTTT
CDR3aa: CASSSEGDTQYF

j_gene: TRBJ2-1
len: 16
d_gene: -
abundance: -
v_gene: TRBV7-9
CDR3nt: TGTGCCAGCAGCTCCCTGGACTCGAGCTCCTACAATGAGCAGTTCTTC
CDR3aa: CASSSLDSSSYNEQFF

j_gene: TRBJ1-5
len: 12
d_gene: -
abundance: -
v_gene: TRBV20-1
CDR3nt: TGCAGTGCTGAAGGGCCTGATCAGCCCCAGCATTTT
CDR3aa: CSAEGPDQPQHF

j_gene: TRBJ1-1
len: 11
d_gene: -
abundance: -
v_gene: TRBV6-5
CDR3nt: TGTGCCAGCACTTCCGACACTGAAGCTTTCTTT
CDR3aa: CASTSDTEAFF

j_gene: TRBJ1-1
len: 15
d_gene: TRBD1
abundance: -
v_gene: TRBV5-1
CDR3nt: TGCGCCAGCAGCTTGGGGACAGGGATGAACACTGAAGCTTTCTTT
CDR3aa: CASSLGTGMNTEAFF

j_gene: TRBJ1-2
len: 18
d_gene: -
abundance: -
v_gene: TRBV29-1
CDR3nt: TGCAGCGTTGGACCGGTTATGGGATCAGATCTAGCTAACTATGGCTACACCTTC
CDR3aa: CSVGPVMGSDLANYGYTF

j_gene: TRBJ2-2
len: 13
d_gene: -
abundance: -
v_gene: TRBV20-1
CDR3nt: TGCAGTGCTAACCGGGACTCCACCGGGGAGCTGTTTTTT
CDR3aa: CSANRDSTGELFF

j_gene: TRBJ2-5
len: 15
d_gene: -
abundance: -
v_gene: TRBV9
CDR3nt: TGTGCCAGCAGCGTAACCGGGACCACAGGAGAGACCCAGTACTTC
CDR3aa: CASSVTGTTGETQYF

j_gene: TRBJ2-7
len: 16
d_gene: -
abundance: -
v_gene: TRBV4-1
CDR3nt: TGCGCCAGCAGCCAAGTACCTCACAGGGATACCTACGAGCAGTACTTC
CDR3aa: CASSQVPHRDTYEQYF

j_gene: TRBJ2-5
len: 15
d_gene: -
abundance: once
v_gene: TRBV20-1
CDR3nt: TGCAGTGCTAGAGATGAGGGGCTAGCTAGGGAGACCCAGTACTTC
CDR3aa: CSARDEGLARETQYF

j_gene: TRBJ2-3
len: 15
d_gene: -
abundance: -
v_gene: TRBV7-3
CDR3nt: TGTGCCAGCAGCTTAACAGCAGCCAAACCAGATACGCAGTATTTT
CDR3aa: CASSLTAAKPDTQYF

j_gene: TRBJ2-4
len: 15
d_gene: -
abundance: -
v_gene: TRBV29-1
CDR3nt: TGCAGCGTTGAGAATTTAGGGGACGAGGGAAACATTCAGTACTTC
CDR3aa: CSVENLGDEGNIQYF

j_gene: TRBJ1-3
len: 14
d_gene: TRBD1
abundance: once
v_gene: TRBV29-1
CDR3nt: TGCAGCGTTGAAGGGGACAGGGCTGGAAACACCATATATTTT
CDR3aa: CSVEGDRAGNTIYF

j_gene: TRBJ1-6
len: 15
d_gene: -
abundance: -
v_gene: TRBV4-1
CDR3nt: TGCGCCAGCAGCCAAGCCGCAGGGTCTAATTCACCCCTCCACTTT
CDR3aa: CASSQAAGSNSPLHF

j_gene: TRBJ2-7
len: 15
d_gene: TRBD1
abundance: -
v_gene: TRBV9
CDR3nt: TGTGCCAGCAGCGTTACCGGGACAGTCAGCGACGAGCAGTACTTC
CDR3aa: CASSVTGTVSDEQYF

j_gene: TRBJ2-3
len: 13
d_gene: -
abundance: -
v_gene: TRBV2
CDR3nt: TGTGCCAGCAGCCTCCTCGTCGCAGAAACGCAGTATTTT
CDR3aa: CASSLLVAETQYF

j_gene: TRBJ1-1
len: 15
d_gene: -
abundance: -
v_gene: TRBV13
CDR3nt: TGTGCCAGCAGCTTACTGAGGGGTGATGACACTGAAGCTTTCTTT
CDR3aa: CASSLLRGDDTEAFF

j_gene: TRBJ1-2
len: 15
d_gene: -
abundance: -
v_gene: TRBV4-1
CDR3nt: TGCGCCAGCAGCCAAGCTAACAGGGACAACTATGGCTACACCTTC
CDR3aa: CASSQANRDNYGYTF

j_gene: TRBJ1-2
len: 14
d_gene: TRBD1
abundance: -
v_gene: TRBV4-1
CDR3nt: TGCGCCAGCAGCCAGTCGGGACAGGCCTATGGCTACACCTTC
CDR3aa: CASSQSGQAYGYTF

j_gene: TRBJ2-3
len: 18
d_gene: -
abundance: -
v_gene: TRBV29-1
CDR3nt: TGCAGCGTTGACGGAGGACTCCGGGACCTAGAAGAAACAGATACGCAGTATTTT
CDR3aa: CSVDGGLRDLEETDTQYF

j_gene: TRBJ2-1
len: 11
d_gene: -
abundance: -
v_gene: TRBV7-9
CDR3nt: TGTGCCAGCAGCCTAGGGCCTGAGCAGTTCTTC
CDR3aa: CASSLGPEQFF

j_gene: TRBJ1-1
len: 16
d_gene: -
abundance: once
v_gene: TRBV9
CDR3nt: TGTGCCAGCAGCGTAGGGGTGCGGGGTTTGGACACTGAAGCTTTCTTT
CDR3aa: CASSVGVRGLDTEAFF

j_gene: TRBJ2-1
len: 17
d_gene: -
abundance: -
v_gene: TRBV15
CDR3nt: TGTGCCACCAGCAGAGGGGCGGGGATGATGTCCTACAATGAGCAGTTCTTC
CDR3aa: CATSRGAGMMSYNEQFF

j_gene: TRBJ2-1
len: 12
d_gene: -
abundance: -
v_gene: TRBV27
CDR3nt: TGTGCCAGCAGTTCAGGGGAACAGGAGCAGTTCTTC
CDR3aa: CASSSGEQEQFF

j_gene: TRBJ2-1
len: 14
d_gene: -
abundance: once
v_gene: TRBV20-1
CDR3nt: TGCAGTGCTAAGGACTTCCTCTCCTACAATGAGCAGTTCTTC
CDR3aa: CSAKDFLSYNEQFF

j_gene: TRBJ2-7
len: 15
d_gene: -
abundance: -
v_gene: TRBV11-2
CDR3nt: TGTGCCAGCAGCCCCTCCGAGGGAGGCTCCTACGAGCAGTACTTC
CDR3aa: CASSPSEGGSYEQYF

j_gene: TRBJ2-1
len: 13
d_gene: -
abundance: -
v_gene: TRBV6-5
CDR3nt: TGTGCCAGCAGTTATGGGGGTTACAATGAGCAGTTCTTC
CDR3aa: CASSYGGYNEQFF

j_gene: TRBJ1-1
len: 13
d_gene: -
abundance: -
v_gene: TRBV7-9
CDR3nt: TGTGCCAGCGGTAGGGGGATGAACACTGAAGCTTTCTTT
CDR3aa: CASGRGMNTEAFF

j_gene: TRBJ1-4
len: 13
d_gene: TRBD1
abundance: -
v_gene: TRBV2
CDR3nt: TGTGCCAGCAGAGGACAGGGAAATGAAAAACTGTTTTTT
CDR3aa: CASRGQGNEKLFF

j_gene: TRBJ2-3
len: 14
d_gene: TRBD2
abundance: -
v_gene: TRBV20-1
CDR3nt: TGCAGTGCTATGAGGGCGGGGGGTACAGATACGCAGTATTTT
CDR3aa: CSAMRAGGTDTQYF

j_gene: TRBJ2-2
len: 11
d_gene: -
abundance: few
v_gene: TRBV29-1
CDR3nt: TGCAGCGTTTTAGACACCGGGGAGCTGTTTTTT
CDR3aa: CSVLDTGELFF

j_gene: TRBJ1-1
len: 13
d_gene: -
abundance: -
v_gene: TRBV27
CDR3nt: TGTGCCAGCAGTCATACCGGGAACACTGAAGCTTTCTTT
CDR3aa: CASSHTGNTEAFF

j_gene: TRBJ1-5
len: 16
d_gene: -
abundance: once
v_gene: TRBV7-2
CDR3nt: TGTGCCAGCAGCTTAGATCCGGCAGGGAGAAATCAGCCCCAGCATTTT
CDR3aa: CASSLDPAGRNQPQHF

j_gene: TRBJ2-6
len: 13
d_gene: -
abundance: -
v_gene: TRBV29-1
CDR3nt: TGCAGCGCTTGGACAGCTGGGGCCAACGTCCTGACTTTC
CDR3aa: CSAWTAGANVLTF

j_gene: TRBJ2-1
len: 16
d_gene: -
abundance: -
v_gene: TRBV7-9
CDR3nt: TGTGCCAGCAATCCGGCGGGGATGAGCTCCTACAATGAGCAGTTCTTC
CDR3aa: CASNPAGMSSYNEQFF

j_gene: TRBJ2-5
len: 13
d_gene: -
abundance: -
v_gene: TRBV7-2
CDR3nt: TGTGCCGGCGGGGCAGGCTGGGAAGAGACCCAGTACTTC
CDR3aa: CAGGAGWEETQYF

j_gene: TRBJ1-5
len: 15
d_gene: -
abundance: -
v_gene: TRBV20-1
CDR3nt: TGCAGTGCTAGTCGGTCGGCCCGAAGGAATCAGCCCCAGCATTTT
CDR3aa: CSASRSARRNQPQHF

j_gene: TRBJ1-1
len: 15
d_gene: TRBD1
abundance: -
v_gene: TRBV12-3/TRBV12-4
CDR3nt: TGTGCCAGCAGCCCCAGACAGGGTGGGAACACTGAAGCTTTCTTT
CDR3aa: CASSPRQGGNTEAFF